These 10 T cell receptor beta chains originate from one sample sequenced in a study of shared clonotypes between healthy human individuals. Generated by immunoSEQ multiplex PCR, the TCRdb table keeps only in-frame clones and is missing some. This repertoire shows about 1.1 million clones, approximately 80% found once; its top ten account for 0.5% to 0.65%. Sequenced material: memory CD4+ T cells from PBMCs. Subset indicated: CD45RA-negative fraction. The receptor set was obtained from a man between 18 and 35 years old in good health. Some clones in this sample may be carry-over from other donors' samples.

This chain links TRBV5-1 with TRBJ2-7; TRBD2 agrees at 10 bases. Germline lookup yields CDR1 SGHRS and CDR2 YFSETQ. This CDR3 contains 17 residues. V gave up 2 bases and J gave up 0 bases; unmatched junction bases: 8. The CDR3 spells CASSFAPLAGSSYEQYF. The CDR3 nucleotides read TGCGCCAGCAGCTTTGCCCCACTAGCGGGGAGCTCCTACGAGCAGTACTTC.

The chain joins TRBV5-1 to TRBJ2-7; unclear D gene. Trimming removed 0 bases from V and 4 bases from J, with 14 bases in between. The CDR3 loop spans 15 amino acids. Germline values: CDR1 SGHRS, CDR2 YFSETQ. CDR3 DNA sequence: TGCGCCAGCAGCTTGGGAAGCTCCGCTATGTACGAGCAGTACTTC. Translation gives CASSLGSSAMYEQYF.

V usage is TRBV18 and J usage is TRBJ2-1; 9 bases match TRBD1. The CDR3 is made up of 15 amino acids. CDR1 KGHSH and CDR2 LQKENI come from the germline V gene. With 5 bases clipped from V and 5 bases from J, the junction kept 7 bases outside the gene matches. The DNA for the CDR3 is TGTGCCAGCTCAGTGGGACAGGGAGGAAACAATGAGCAGTTCTTC. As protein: CASSVGQGGNNEQFF.

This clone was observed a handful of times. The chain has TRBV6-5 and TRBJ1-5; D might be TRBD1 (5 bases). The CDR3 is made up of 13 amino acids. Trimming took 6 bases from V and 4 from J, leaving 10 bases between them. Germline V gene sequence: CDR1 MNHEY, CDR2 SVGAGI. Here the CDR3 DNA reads TGTGCCAGCAGCTCGACAGAGAATCAGCCCCAGCATTTT. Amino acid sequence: CASSSTENQPQHF.

CDR3 amino acids: CASSLGLDTQYF. The CDR3 DNA reads as TGTGCCAGCAGCTTAGGATTAGATACGCAGTATTTT. The gene calls are TRBV11-3 and TRBJ2-3; D unclear. Trimming cost V 1 base and J 5 bases, with 4 bases left between them. The CDR3 has 12 residues. Germline assignment: CDR1 SGHNT and CDR2 YENEEA.

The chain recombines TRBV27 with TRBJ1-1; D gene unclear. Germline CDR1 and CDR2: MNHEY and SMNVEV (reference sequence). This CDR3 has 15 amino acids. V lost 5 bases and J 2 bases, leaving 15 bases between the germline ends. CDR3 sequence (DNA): TGTGCCAGCAGTCCCCCAGGCTCACCCAACACTGAAGCTTTCTTT. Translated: CASSPPGSPNTEAFF.

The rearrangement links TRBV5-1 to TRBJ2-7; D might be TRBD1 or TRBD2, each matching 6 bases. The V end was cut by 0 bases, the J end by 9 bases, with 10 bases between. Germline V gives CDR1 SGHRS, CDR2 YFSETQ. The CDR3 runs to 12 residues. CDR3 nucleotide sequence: TGCGCCAGCAGCTTGGATGGGGGGCTGCAGTACTTC. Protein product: CASSLDGGLQYF.

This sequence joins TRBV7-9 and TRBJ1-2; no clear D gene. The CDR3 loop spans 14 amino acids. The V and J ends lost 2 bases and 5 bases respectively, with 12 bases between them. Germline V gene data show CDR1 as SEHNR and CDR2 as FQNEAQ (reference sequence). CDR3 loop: CASSLIGGEYGYTF. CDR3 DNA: TGTGCCAGCAGCTTAATCGGCGGAGAGTATGGCTACACCTTC.

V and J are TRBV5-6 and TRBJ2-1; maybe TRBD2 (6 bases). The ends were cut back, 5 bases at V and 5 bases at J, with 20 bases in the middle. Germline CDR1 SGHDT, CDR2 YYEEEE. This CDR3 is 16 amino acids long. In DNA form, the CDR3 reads TGTGCCAGCAGGCGATATGCGGCGGGAAAGGACAATGAGCAGTTCTTC. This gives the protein CASRRYAAGKDNEQFF. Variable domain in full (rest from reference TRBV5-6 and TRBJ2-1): DAGVTQSPTHLIKTRGQQVTLRCSPKSGHDTVSWYQQALGQGPQFIFQYYEEEERQRGNFPDRFSGHQFPNYSSELNVNALLLGDSALYLCASRRYAAGKDNEQFFGPGTRLTVL.

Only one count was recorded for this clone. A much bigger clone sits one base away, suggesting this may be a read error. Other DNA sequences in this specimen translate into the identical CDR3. In DNA, the CDR3 is TGTGCCAGCAGTTACTTGAACACTGAAGCTTTCTTT. Protein sequence: CASSYLNTEAFF. The chain combines TRBV6-5 with TRBJ1-1, with D hard to call. This CDR3 is built from 12 residues. The V gene lost 1 base and the J gene lost 0 bases, with 0 bases spanning the gap. Germline V gene sequence: CDR1 MNHEY, CDR2 SVGAGI.